The clone carrying this TCR beta chain was detected a few times. Its antigen is not known. Regarding treatment: oral pan-JAK inhibitor, 5-10 mg twice daily. Patients with alopecia areata provided lesional scalp punch biopsies as well as peripheral blood. Sorting of CD4+ and CD8+ T cells was performed on PBMCs. The entry originates in a study of CD8+ T cells in alopecia areata. Study-level points and caveats: Lesional tissue from the scalp (especially in alopecia totalis/universalis) showed higher clonality than normal scalp. Tofacitinib significantly brought down scalp clonality and expanded CD8+ clones among top 100.

The V end was cut by 1 base, the J end by 9 bases, with 12 bases between. The germline gives CDR1 SGHAT, CDR2 FQNNGV. The CDR3 sequence is 13 residues long. It was cDNA, reverse transcribed from extracted RNA, that served as the sequencing template. The protocol was immunoSEQ multiplex PCR, while the TCRdb copy is restricted to in-frame clones and leaves out a portion. The sample includes a few hundred thousand clones, under 40% of them seen just once. The sequence was obtained from a human donor with alopecia areata. The source was CD4+ T cells sorted from blood, collected at approximately week 31, from a patient treated with tofacitinib. The gene calls are TRBV11-2 and TRBJ2-5; D may be TRBD1 (5 bases). CDR3 in amino acids: CASSLVGARAQYF. CDR3 DNA sequence: TGTGCCAGCAGCTTAGTTGGGGCCAGGGCCCAGTACTTC.